This TCR beta chain comes out of a study of T cells in tuberculosis (dated by TCRdb to the late 2010s). Background for the entire study: The study combined CD1B tetramers and high-throughput TCR immunosequencing to characterize T cells specific for the mycobacterial lipid antigen glucose monomycolate (GMM). IGRA-negative adolescents, IGRA-positive adolescents with latent tuberculosis and adults with active tuberculosis, some 11 per group, were compared in a South African clinical cohort. General study outcomes and caveats: Clinical samples were selected based on the availability of cryopreserved specimens, with adults included as active tuberculosis cases and adolescents included as controls. Smaller NN-distances were partly driven by shorter CDR3-alpha lengths in active tuberculosis patients, and statistical significance was not reached for the TCR-beta difference. Smaller mean NN-distances to GMM-specific TCRs were observed in active tuberculosis TCR-alpha repertoires than in IGRA-negative controls, suggesting clonal expansion of GMM-specific TCRs. An accuracy of 80% to 90% (AUROC around 0.9) was reached by a classifier using the diverse GMM-specific repertoire, compared with around 70% accuracy when GEM motif frequencies were used.

Details on this clone: Its antigen is currently not known. No per-base quality is available; no much larger clone lies one base away.

CDR1 and CDR2 were assigned from the germline V gene as SGHTA and FQGNSA. CDR3 length: 16 amino acids, cysteine to phenylalanine. Left in the record is the CDR3 DNA by itself, 48 bases read in frame from the first base. V trim: 1 base; J trim: 1 base; unmatched bases: 1. The immunoSEQ multiplex PCR assay was used to generate TCR libraries, with TCR-beta and/or TCR-alpha/delta assays applied to each sample. The amplified TCR libraries were sequenced on the Illumina high-throughput platform. Regarding the original processing steps: Clustering and dimensionality reduction relied on pairwise TCRdist distances among GMM-specific receptors from T cells that were either sorted ex vivo or expanded in vitro. Each clinical repertoire received a mean NN-distance score, defined as the average TCRdist to the nearest 10% of tetramer-positive reference sequences. GEM TCR motif frequency was calculated as the fraction of unique TCRs that matched known GEM sequences by V/J usage and CDR3 length. Linear discriminant analysis with leave-one-out cross-validation, implemented in scikit-learn, was used to classify active tuberculosis. What TCRdb holds here is the immuneACCESS table cut down to in-frame rearrangements. Part of the clones is not present; checked against another copy, under half of the missing clones reflect an unresolved V gene, and the others are unexplained. V, J and clone size derive from that table, while D and trimming were established from the DNA sequence. The sample table contains 30,000 or so clones; only one count was recorded for nearly 90% of them. The ten largest account for approximately 5.9% of the sample.

At study entry, a tuberculin skin test and the QuantiFERON-TB GOLD In-Tube IGRA were used to screen adolescents for latent tuberculosis infection. Unsorted cryopreserved PBMC were immunosequenced, covering on average around 100,000 T cells per clinical donor. Eleven high schools in the Worcester region of the Western Cape, South Africa, served as enrollment sites for adolescents aged 12 to 18 years. Roughly ten M. tuberculosis-infected adolescents and around ten uninfected adolescents were selected, with the two groups matched for age and sex. PBMC from adolescents were isolated by density centrifugation from freshly drawn heparinized blood and then cryopreserved.

The material sequenced was PBMCs. Rearrangement joined TRBV7-2 to TRBJ2-2; 9 of the junction bases match TRBD2. The TCR sequence derives from a donor between 10 and 35 years old with latent tuberculosis or without tuberculosis infection. The DNA sequence reads TGTGCCAGCAGCTTAGGACTAGCGGTGAACACCGGGGAGCTGTTTTTT. It codes for CASSLGLAVNTGELFF.